This passage covers 22 T cell receptor beta chains from one sample sequenced in a study of blood T cell repertoires in COVID-19 (dated by TCRdb to 2018 to 2020). Library preparation was by the immunoSEQ multiplex PCR assay. TCRdb provides this immuneACCESS table in a form limited to in-frame rearrangements. Some clones are lacking; in checked studies, under half of them reflect an unresolved V gene, and why the rest are absent is not known. Here the sample has more than 100,000 clones; just over 85% occur a single time. Around 3.5% of the sample goes to the ten largest clones. Specimen: peripheral blood. These receptors all stem from a human donor in a cohort sampled during active COVID-19.

The CDR3 is CASSPLAGRNYGYTF. CDR3 sequence (DNA): TGTGCCAGCAGCCCTCTGGCGGGGAGGAACTATGGCTACACCTTC. The chain links TRBV7-8 to TRBJ1-2; D is unclear. The CDR3 consists of 15 residues. The germline V and J ends were trimmed by 5 bases and 2 bases, with 15 bases remaining between them. Germline V gene sequence: CDR1 SGHVS, CDR2 FQNEAQ. The complete variable domain, with remaining parts taken from reference TRBV7-8 and TRBJ1-2, reads GAGVSQSPRYKVAKRGQDVALRCDPISGHVSLFWYQQALGQGPEFLTYFQNEAQLDKSGLPSDRFFAERPEGSVSTLKIQRTQQEDSAVYLCASSPLAGRNYGYTFGSGTRLTVV.

The chain recombines TRBV10-1 with TRBJ2-1; TRBD1 matches at 11 bases. The CDR3 extends over 17 amino acids. Germline trimming cut 8 bases from V and 9 bases from J; bases unmatched to any gene: 18. Per the germline V gene, CDR1 is WNHNN and CDR2 is SYGVQD (reference sequence). CDR3 nucleotide sequence: TGCGCCAGCTCTAGAAATAGAGGACAGGGGGCGATTAGTGAGCAGTTCTTC. Protein: CASSRNRGQGAISEQFF.

V and J are TRBV3-1 (or the pseudogene TRBV3-2) and TRBJ1-1; 8 bases map to TRBD1. The V segment lost 3 bases and the J segment 4 bases; nucleotides outside the gene matches: 4. The CDR3 is 14 amino acids. Germline V lookup: CDR1 LGHDT, CDR2 YNNKEL (reference sequence). CDR3 residues: CASSQATGGTEAFF. The CDR3 nucleotides read TGTGCCAGCAGCCAGGCTACAGGGGGCACTGAAGCTTTCTTT.

The chain combines TRBV5-1 with TRBJ1-1; TRBD1 might be the D (5 bases). The CDR3 runs 13 residues. Germline V gene sequence: CDR1 SGHRS, CDR2 YFSETQ. Trimming pared 0 bases from V and 7 bases from J, leaving 10 bases between. CDR3 residues: CASSLGTIREAFF. CDR3 DNA sequence: TGCGCCAGCAGCTTGGGGACAATCCGTGAAGCTTTCTTT.

CDR3 nucleotide sequence: TGTGCCAGCAGCCCCGGGACAGGGGGTCACAATGAGCAGTTCTTC. Residues: CASSPGTGGHNEQFF. The V and J genes are TRBV5-6 and TRBJ2-1; the match to TRBD1 covers 11 bases. CDR3 size: 15 residues. V trimming: 4 bases; J trimming: 5 bases; junction bases outside the gene matches: 5. From germline, CDR1 is SGHDT and CDR2 YYEEEE.

The rearrangement joins TRBV19 to TRBJ2-2, with a tentative D call TRBD1 (5 bases). With 4 bases removed from V and 4 bases from J, the gap between germline ends came to 13 bases. The CDR3 has 15 residues. Germline loops: CDR1 LNHDA, CDR2 SQIVND (reference sequence). The CDR3 nucleotides read TGTGCCAGTAGTAGGCCCAGGGTTGGCACCGGGGAGCTGTTTTTT. This gives the protein CASSRPRVGTGELFF.

The V call is TRBV18, the J call TRBJ1-6; 7 nucleotides align to TRBD1. This CDR3 is built from 15 residues. The ends lost 3 bases at V and 7 bases at J; junction bases unmatched: 6. The germline V gene has CDR1 KGHSH and CDR2 LQKENI. CDR3 region: CASSPGQRNNSPLHF. The DNA for the CDR3 is TGTGCCAGCTCACCGGGACAGCGAAACAATTCACCCCTCCACTTT.

This sequence joins TRBV5-1 and TRBJ2-3, with TRBD2 matching 9 bases. Trimming took 0 bases from V and 3 from J; bases not matched to a gene: 8. The CDR3 totals 17 residues. Germline values: CDR1 SGHRS, CDR2 YFSETQ. DNA for the CDR3: TGCGCCAGCAGCTTGGGCTCTAGCGGGGCCCCAACAGATACGCAGTATTTT. It is translated as CASSLGSSGAPTDTQYF.

This clone was found once. V gene TRBV7-2 combines with J gene TRBJ2-5, with D possibly matching TRBD2 (6 bases). This CDR3 comprises 14 residues. V was cut by 8 bases and J by 1 base, with 14 bases left in between. Germline V lookup: CDR1 SGHTA, CDR2 FQGNSA. This CDR3 reads CASGARGFQETQYF. Written as DNA, the CDR3 is TGTGCCAGCGGGGCTCGGGGGTTCCAAGAGACCCAGTACTTC.

This chain joins TRBV2 and TRBJ1-5; D gene ambiguous. Germline V gene sequence: CDR1 SNHLY, CDR2 FYNNEI. Trimming left V 0 bases short and J 7 bases short, with 10 bases between. CDR3 size: 14 residues. CDR3 sequence: CASSEAPPGQPQHF. CDR3 in DNA: TGTGCCAGCAGTGAAGCCCCACCGGGGCAGCCCCAGCATTTT.

This rearrangement joins TRBV10-3 to TRBJ2-3, with 12 bases fitting TRBD2. The junction had 4 bases not matched to a gene; V was cut back by 4 bases and J by 5 bases. Germline CDR1 and CDR2: ENHRY and SYGVKD. This CDR3 comprises 15 residues. CDR3 sequence reads: CAISGLAGVIDTQYF. The CDR3 coding sequence is TGTGCCATCAGTGGACTAGCGGGAGTAATAGATACGCAGTATTTT.

The V call is TRBV27, the J call TRBJ1-3, with D possibly being TRBD1 (5 bases). Deletions cut 5 bases from V and 0 bases from J, with 11 bases between. CDR3 length equals 15 residues. The germline V gene has CDR1 MNHEY and CDR2 SMNVEV (reference sequence). This CDR3 is CASSARQLSGNTIYF. The CDR3 region has the DNA TGTGCCAGCAGTGCTAGACAGCTCTCTGGAAACACCATATATTTT.

The rearrangement joins TRBV6-2 or TRBV6-3 to TRBJ2-7; D might be TRBD1 (5 bases). The length of the CDR3 is 14 residues. CDR1 is MNHEY, CDR2 SVGEGT, per germline. V was cut by 6 bases and J by 12 bases, with 24 bases left in between. This CDR3 reads CASSPEGAPPQRYF. DNA of the CDR3: TGTGCCAGCAGCCCTGAAGGGGCACCTCCTCAGCGGTACTTC.

This chain links TRBV5-1 with TRBJ1-2, with 7 bases matching TRBD1. Germline loops: CDR1 SGHRS, CDR2 YFSETQ. The length of the CDR3 is 14 residues. Trimming removed 1 base from V and 4 bases from J; junction bases left unmatched: 4. CDR3 amino acids: CASSLPGTAYGYTF. CDR3 nucleotide sequence: TGCGCCAGCAGCTTGCCTGGGACAGCCTATGGCTACACCTTC. Variable domain in full (rest from reference TRBV5-1 and TRBJ1-2): KAGVTQTPRYLIKTRGQQVTLSCSPISGHRSVSWYQQTPGQGLQFLFEYFSETQRNKGNFPGRFSGRQFSNSRSEMNVSTLELGDSALYLCASSLPGTAYGYTFGSGTRLTVV.

The rearrangement joins TRBV5-4 to TRBJ2-2; TRBD2 is a possible D gene (5 bases). The CDR3 contains 14 residues. Germline lookup yields CDR1 SGHNT and CDR2 YYREEE (reference sequence). V was cut by 4 bases and J by 1 base, with 8 bases left in between. The CDR3 here is CASSPDWNTGELFF. DNA of the CDR3: TGTGCCAGCAGCCCGGACTGGAACACCGGGGAGCTGTTTTTT.

This clone was detected once. The genes are TRBV18 and TRBJ2-1, with D uncertain. The CDR3 totals 15 residues. The V gene's germline CDR1 is KGHSH and CDR2 LQKENI. Trimming stripped 2 bases from V and 9 bases from J, with 17 bases between. The CDR3 protein is CASSPKIGASFEQFF. The CDR3 nucleotides are TGTGCCAGCTCACCAAAAATCGGAGCTTCTTTTGAGCAGTTCTTC.

This clone was counted between two and nine times. The chain links TRBV7-8 to TRBJ2-7; a weak D match, TRBD1 (5 bases). Germline values: CDR1 SGHVS, CDR2 FQNEAQ. The germline V and J ends were trimmed by 1 base and 4 bases, with 8 bases remaining between them. The CDR3 runs to 13 residues. For the CDR3, the DNA is TGTGCCAGCAGCTTAGTAAAGGGGTACGAGCAGTACTTC. Translating gives CASSLVKGYEQYF.

The chain joins TRBV15 to TRBJ1-4; D not resolved. The CDR3 covers 15 residues. Germline V gives CDR1 LNHNV, CDR2 YYDKDF (reference sequence). Trimming shortened V by 0 bases and J by 8 bases, and 13 bases separated the two germline ends. In DNA, the CDR3 is TGTGCCACCAGCAGAGATCTTGCACAGCGGGAAAAACTGTTTTTT. Translation gives CATSRDLAQREKLFF.

The genes are TRBV7-6 and TRBJ1-6; 8 bases match TRBD1. CDR3 length equals 17 residues. V trimming: 5 bases; J trimming: 8 bases; junction bases outside the gene matches: 14. From germline, CDR1 is SGHVS and CDR2 FNYEAQ. CDR3 DNA sequence: TGTGCCAGCAGCGGAAGAGCCGGACAGGGTGTTGATTCACCCCTCCACTTT. Encoded protein: CASSGRAGQGVDSPLHF.

The chain carries TRBV6-1 and TRBJ1-1; the match to TRBD1 covers 7 bases. The germline CDR1 and CDR2 sequences are MNHNS and SASEGT. CDR3 length equals 15 residues. V gave up 3 bases and J gave up 5 bases; unmatched junction bases: 9. CDR3 sequence (DNA): TGTGCCAGCAGTGATGAGGGGGCCGCAAGGACTGAAGCTTTCTTT. Translated: CASSDEGAARTEAFF.

The chain has TRBV28 and TRBJ1-4; perhaps TRBD1 as D (5 bases). V was trimmed by 8 bases and J by 6 bases, leaving 13 bases between them. Germline loops: CDR1 MDHEN, CDR2 SYDVKM. This CDR3 spans 13 amino acids. In DNA, the CDR3 is TGTGCCAGCTTCACGGGGGGACATGAAAAACTGTTTTTT. The encoded protein is CASFTGGHEKLFF.

The gene calls are TRBV6-5 and TRBJ2-3, with D hard to call. V was clipped by 0 bases and J by 5 bases, with 6 bases between them. Germline CDR1 is MNHEY and CDR2 is SVGAGI. The CDR3 spans 13 residues. The DNA of the CDR3 is TGTGCCAGCAGTTACTCGCACAGAGATACGCAGTATTTT. It translates to CASSYSHRDTQYF.